This T cell receptor beta chain was documented in a study of identical twins. This clonotype appeared a few times. Its antigen remains unidentified. The CDR3 consists of 14 residues. Trimming took off 6 bases at V and 5 bases at J, with 14 bases between the two ends. Germline CDR1 reads MNHNS; CDR2 reads SASEGT. Study-level points and caveats: Zero-insertion findings could be partly confounded by invariant cells (MAIT and iNKT cells). Cord blood beta clonotypes that were abundant carried fewer insertions, and memory repertoires showed no such trend.

Template switching introduced a universal primer site, and the cDNA bore unique molecular identifiers. TCRdb re-derived calls from the 5' RACE reads in MiXCR, one entry per CDR3 protein. The sample lists fewer than 800,000 distinct CDR3 sequences, roughly 6.6% occurring once. The same data also contributed to another study, on yellow fever vaccine responses in identical twins. From that paper: A vaccine T cell response that seemed partly convergent and partly personalized was reported in twins.

Sequenced material: PBMCs. This TCR came from a young woman in good health. This chain joins TRBV6-1 and TRBJ1-5, with a possible D match to TRBD1 (6 bases). The chain's CDR3 is CASRRSGVDQPQHF. CDR3 nucleotide sequence: TGTGCCAGCAGACGTTCAGGGGTTGATCAGCCCCAGCATTTT.